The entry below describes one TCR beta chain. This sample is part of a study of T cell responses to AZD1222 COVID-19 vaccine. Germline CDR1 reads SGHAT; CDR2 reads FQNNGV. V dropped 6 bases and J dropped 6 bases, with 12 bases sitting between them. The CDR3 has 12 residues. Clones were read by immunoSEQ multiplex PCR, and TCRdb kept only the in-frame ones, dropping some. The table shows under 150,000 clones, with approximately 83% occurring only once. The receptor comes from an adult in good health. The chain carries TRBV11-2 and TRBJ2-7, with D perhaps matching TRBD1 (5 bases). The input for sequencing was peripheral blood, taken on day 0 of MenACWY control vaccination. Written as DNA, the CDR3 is TGTGCCAGCAGGATAAGGGGTGGCGAGCAGTACTTC. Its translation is CASRIRGGEQYF.